This TCR beta chain comes out of a study of vaccination and CD4 T cells after COVID-19. Looking at the study overall: A median of around 70 days (range 14 to 241) separated dose two from the taking of post-vaccine samples. Whole-study findings and limits: Convalescent patients' clones that were vaccine-specific were spike mono-reactive in 304 of 307 cases.

As to treatment: approximately nine-day PBMC culture with coronavirus spike peptide pools or control peptides (ViraFEST assay). Germline V gives CDR1 DFQATT, CDR2 SNEGSKA (reference sequence). V shed 3 bases and J shed 5 bases, with 19 bases lying between them. The CDR3 extends over 15 amino acids. A remark on this clonotype: Its antigen is unidentified.

The Oncomine TCR Beta short-read assay was applied to DNA of cultured CD4+ T cells. MiXCR, run by TCRdb on the PCR reads, gives a single entry per CDR3 protein. The sample carries 15,000 to 25,000 distinct CDR3 sequences, approximately 37% recorded once. This sequence was found in a human donor with COVID-19. The chain joins TRBV20-1 to TRBJ1-1; D unresolved. The specimen sequenced was cultured CD4+ T cells from blood. The CDR3: CSASEPGVWGTEAFF. The CDR3 nucleotides are TGCAGTGCTAGCGAACCGGGCGTTTGGGGTACTGAAGCTTTCTTT.